The TCR beta chain under discussion was sequenced for a study of cytomegalovirus exposure and HLA in healthy donors. Whole-study results and caveats: A missense variant in DCLRE1C was later tied to TCR beta V- and J-gene trimming.

This CDR3 spans 13 amino acids. Germline V gives CDR1 MNHEY, CDR2 SVGAGI. Primers for the PCR totalled 60 Vbeta and 13 Jbeta. The protocol was immunoSEQ multiplex PCR, while the TCRdb copy is restricted to in-frame clones and leaves out a portion. The sample carries approximately 100,000 clones, 10% recorded once. In regard to this clone: As yet, its antigen is unknown. One end of the junction varies from germline; a read error may be responsible.

The rearrangement uses TRBV6-5 and TRBJ2-7; 7 bases are shared with TRBD1. The TCR was taken from a middle-aged man in good health and CMV-seropositive. The sample comprised PBMCs. DNA for the CDR3: TGTGCCAGCAGTTACCAGACAGGGTCCGAGCAGTCCTTC. Translating gives CASSYQTGSEQSF.